This T cell receptor beta chain was identified in a study of blood T cell repertoires in COVID-19. About the study: COVID-19 samples collected from the United States, Italy and Spain covered acute and convalescent phases.

This CDR3 region has 14 residues. Germline values: CDR1 KGHDR, CDR2 SFDVKD. V gave up 5 bases and J gave up 7 bases; unmatched junction bases: 5. TCRdb's copy holds only in-frame clones and misses some; the assay was immunoSEQ multiplex PCR. The table has about 230,000 clones, 83% seen once. The source is a woman under 40 with COVID-19, enrolled during active disease. The genes are TRBV24-1 and TRBJ2-1; TRBD1 agrees at 9 bases. Input material: peripheral blood. CDR3 DNA: TGTGCCACCAGTGGCTCCGGGACAGGGAATGAGCAGTTCTTC. Translation gives CATSGSGTGNEQFF.